This T cell receptor (beta chain) came from a study of patients and donors after allogeneic stem cell transplantation. Germline V gives CDR1 LGHDT, CDR2 YNNKEL (reference sequence). The CDR3 consists of 17 residues. Trimming cost V 3 bases and J 7 bases; bases outside gene matches: 7. TCRdb redid the calling of the RT-PCR reads with MiXCR, one entry per CDR3 protein. The sample has 400,000 to 450,000 distinct CDR3 sequences; 16% are singletons. The chain couples TRBV3-1 to TRBJ2-2, with TRBD2 identical over 14 bases. Specimen: blood, either unsorted or a sorted T cell fraction (not recorded which). This receptor was identified in a human donor who was either an allogeneic HSCT recipient or a stem cell or donor lymphocyte infusion donor (not recorded which). It is not recorded whose cells these are; they may come from a transplant donor. In DNA, the CDR3 is TGTGCCAGCAGCCAGACTAGCGGGGGGGCCCAGGTCGGGGAGCTGTTTTTT. Amino acid sequence: CASSQTSGGAQVGELFF.